This T cell receptor beta chain was captured in a study of low-dose radiotherapy and immunotherapy resistance in tumors. For the study at large: With fractions of 0.5 Gy given every 2 weeks, Cohort 1 accumulated a total of 6.5 Gy. Oral aspirin 300 mg was taken by patients daily for four cycles from cycle 1 day 1.

This CDR3 is 16 amino acids long. The V gene's germline CDR1 is GTSNPN and CDR2 SVGIG (reference sequence). V dropped 3 bases and J dropped 6; count of bases not matched to a gene: 9. Both TCRalpha and TCRbeta chains were reverse transcribed with V-gene-specific primers. With a V-primer adapter and a constant-region primer, TCRs were amplified for roughly 20 PCR cycles. One entry per CDR3 protein results from TCRdb running MiXCR on the reads. This table holds 75,000 to 95,000 distinct CDR3 sequences, 18% found once. The time point denotes: before trial treatment. The donors' regimen was nivolumab, ipilimumab, aspirin, low-dose cyclophosphamide and low-dose radiotherapy. There are many counts of this clonotype.

The source is a male donor with prostate cancer. The sequencing used PBMCs, collected before treatment. The rearrangement joins TRBV30 to TRBJ2-2; 11 nucleotides line up with TRBD1. The CDR3 spells CAWRKPGQGESGELFF. CDR3 nucleotide sequence: TGTGCCTGGAGAAAGCCGGGACAGGGGGAATCCGGGGAGCTGTTTTTT.